Below, 16 T cell receptor beta chains from the same sample are listed, as sequenced in a study of T cell repertoires in cytomegalovirus infection. No cognate antigen is known for these TCRs. From the reads, TCRdb called clonotypes with MiXCR, one entry per CDR3 protein. The sample contains around 200,000 distinct CDR3 sequences, about 38% of which appear only once. Sequencing was performed on CD8+ T cells from cultured PBMCs, taken from culture after CMV antigen stimulation. The source is a human donor in good health (CMV status not recorded). Some clones in this sample may be carry-over from other donors' samples.

This clonotype is a singleton in its sample. The chain couples TRBV7-9 to TRBJ1-1; D is unresolved. This CDR3 has 15 amino acids. Trimming took 2 bases from V and 5 from J, leaving 15 bases between them. Per the germline V gene, CDR1 is SEHNR and CDR2 is FQNEAQ (reference sequence). CDR3: CASSLNLAGETEAFF. The CDR3 region has the DNA TGTGCCAGCAGCTTAAATTTGGCAGGCGAAACTGAAGCTTTCTTT.

This clonotype appeared a few times. The chain links TRBV27 to TRBJ1-1, with TRBD1 matching 7 bases. With V trimmed by 7 bases and J by 1 base, 9 bases remained unmatched. Germline V CDR1 and CDR2: MNHEY, SMNVEV (reference sequence). The CDR3 consists of 15 residues. The CDR3 bases are TGTGCCAGCACCCCGGGACAGCGCTCGAACACTGAAGCTTTCTTT. Its protein product is CASTPGQRSNTEAFF.

The chain links TRBV7-8 to TRBJ2-7; TRBD2 matches at 8 bases. Germline CDR1 reads SGHVS; CDR2 reads FQNEAQ. The length of the CDR3 is 14 residues. J lost 3 bases, V lost 5 bases, and 6 bases had no gene match. The CDR3 is CASSRSGADYEQYF. The CDR3 bases are TGTGCCAGCAGCCGTAGCGGGGCGGACTACGAGCAGTACTTC.

The table lists this clonotype with a few counts. This chain connects TRBV2 to TRBJ1-2; D unclear. Germline CDR1 reads SNHLY; CDR2 reads FYNNEI. Between the trimmed V and J ends, which lost 8 bases and 5 bases, there was a span of 15 bases. The CDR3 has 13 amino acids. CDR3: CASGTGRRYGYTF. CDR3 sequence (DNA): TGTGCCAGCGGTACCGGCAGGAGATATGGCTACACCTTC.

This clonotype turned up a few times. The V call is TRBV30, the J call TRBJ1-1; D gene ambiguous. This CDR3 is 12 amino acids long. V lost 2 bases, J lost 1 base, and 5 bases lay in between. Germline CDR1 and CDR2: GTSNPN and SVGIG (reference sequence). CDR3 sequence (DNA): TGTGCCTGGAGTCCGGGGAACACTGAAGCTTTCTTT. This sequence encodes CAWSPGNTEAFF. Based on the CDR3 plus reference TRBV30 and TRBJ1-1, the full variable domain is SQTIHQWPATLVQPVGSPLSLECTVEGTSNPNLYWYRQAAGRGLQLLFYSVGIGQISSEVPQNLSASRPQDRQFILSSKKLLLSDSGFYLCAWSPGNTEAFFGQGTRLTVV.

The J gene is TRBJ1-5, the V gene TRBV7-9; no clear D gene. Per the germline V gene, CDR1 is SEHNR and CDR2 is FQNEAQ (reference sequence). This CDR3 region has 12 residues. V was cut by 5 bases and J by 7 bases, with 9 bases left in between. The chain's CDR3 is CASSPDGQPQHF. The DNA for the CDR3 is TGTGCCAGCAGCCCTGACGGGCAGCCCCAGCATTTT.

In its sample, this clonotype was seen once. This rearrangement joins TRBV6-6 to TRBJ2-5; D is perhaps TRBD1 (6 bases). The CDR3 is 15 residues long. Deletions cut 3 bases from V and 1 base from J, with 12 bases between. Germline CDR1 is MNHNY and CDR2 is SVGAGI (reference sequence). The CDR3 nucleotides are TGTGCCAGCAGTTATTCCGTGACAGGCCAAGAGACCCAGTACTTC. Translated, it gives CASSYSVTGQETQYF.

The chain recombines TRBV27 with TRBJ1-2, with 9 bases lining up with TRBD1. Germline assignment: CDR1 MNHEY and CDR2 SMNVEV (reference sequence). This CDR3 is 17 amino acids long. With 2 bases clipped from V and 4 bases from J, the junction kept 11 bases outside the gene matches. The CDR3 region has the DNA TGTGCCAGCAGTTTAAGCTGGTCACCGGGACAGGGCTATGGCTACACCTTC. Its protein product is CASSLSWSPGQGYGYTF.

This clonotype was detected only a few times. The V call is TRBV7-9, the J call TRBJ2-2; D possibly matches TRBD1 or TRBD2 (5 bases each). V dropped 3 bases and J dropped 0 bases, with 8 bases sitting between them. Germline CDR1 is SEHNR and CDR2 is FQNEAQ (reference sequence). This CDR3 has 15 amino acids. The CDR3 loop is CASSLGETNTGELFF. In DNA form, the CDR3 reads TGTGCCAGCAGCTTGGGGGAGACGAACACCGGGGAGCTGTTTTTT.

This clonotype was counted at least ten times. The chain couples TRBV7-2 to TRBJ1-1; D gene unclear. Germline-derived CDR1 and CDR2 are SGHTA and FQGNSA. V lost 5 bases to trimming and J lost 5 bases, with 18 bases between them. The CDR3 spans 15 residues. The CDR3 nucleotides read TGTGCCAGCAGCGCCCCCGACATTGGGGTTACTGAAGCTTTCTTT. Its protein is CASSAPDIGVTEAFF.

The rearrangement uses TRBV27 and TRBJ1-5; TRBD1 matches at 8 bases. This CDR3 region has 13 residues. V lost 10 bases, J lost 4 bases, and 6 bases stayed unmatched. Per germline, CDR1 MNHEY and CDR2 SMNVEV (reference sequence). As DNA, the CDR3 is TGTGCCACCCGACAGGGGTTTAATCAGCCCCAGCATTTT. Translated: CATRQGFNQPQHF.

The CDR3 DNA reads TGTGCCAGCAGTGAAGTACAGGGGAGATCCTCCTACGAGCAGTACTTC. This translates into CASSEVQGRSSYEQYF. The rearrangement joins TRBV2 to TRBJ2-7, with 7 positions matching TRBD1. V shed 1 base, J shed 0 bases, and the junction held 6 bases outside the gene matches. CDR1 is SNHLY, CDR2 FYNNEI, per germline. There are 16 residues in the CDR3.

The sample holds a few counts of this clonotype. This chain joins TRBV2 and TRBJ1-2; D ambiguous. This CDR3 region has 11 residues. The V gene's germline CDR1 is SNHLY and CDR2 FYNNEI. V was cut by 9 bases and J by 8 bases, with 13 bases left in between. CDR3 sequence (DNA): TGTGCCAGAATGGAGGTGGCCGGCTACACCTTC. Amino acid sequence: CARMEVAGYTF.

This clonotype was counted a few times. The chain recombines TRBV10-3 with TRBJ2-1; 7 nucleotides line up with TRBD2. CDR1 ENHRY and CDR2 SYGVKD come from the germline V gene. Germline trimming cut 0 bases from V and 6 bases from J; bases unmatched to any gene: 2. This CDR3 has 14 amino acids. CDR3 nucleotide sequence: TGTGCCATCAGTGAGTCCGGGACTATCAATGAGCAGTTCTTC. Protein: CAISESGTINEQFF.

This clonotype was detected only a few times. The V gene is TRBV7-9, the J gene TRBJ2-7, with D unresolved. Trimming pared 1 base from V and 0 bases from J, leaving 7 bases between. Germline values: CDR1 SEHNR, CDR2 FQNEAQ (reference sequence). The CDR3 length is 14 residues. This chain's CDR3 is CASSLEDRSYEQYF. Written as DNA, the CDR3 is TGTGCCAGCAGCTTAGAGGATCGCTCCTACGAGCAGTACTTC.

This chain joins TRBV28 and TRBJ1-2, with 7 bases fitting TRBD1. This CDR3 contains 13 residues. CDR1 and CDR2 from the germline V gene are MDHEN and SYDVKM. J was trimmed by 4 bases and V by 5 bases; bases with no gene match: 4. CDR3 region: CASSKQGTYGYTF. In DNA, the CDR3 is TGTGCCAGCAGTAAACAGGGGACCTATGGCTACACCTTC.